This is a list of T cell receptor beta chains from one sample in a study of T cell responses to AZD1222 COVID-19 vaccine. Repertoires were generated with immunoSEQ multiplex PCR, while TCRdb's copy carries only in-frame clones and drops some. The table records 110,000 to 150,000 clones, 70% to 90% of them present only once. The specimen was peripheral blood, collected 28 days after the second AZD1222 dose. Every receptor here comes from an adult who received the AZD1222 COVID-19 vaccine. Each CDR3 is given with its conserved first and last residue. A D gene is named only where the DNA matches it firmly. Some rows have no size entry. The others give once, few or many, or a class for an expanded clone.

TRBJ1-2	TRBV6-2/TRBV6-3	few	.	TGTGCCAGCAGTAAAACAGGGCCCTATGGCTACACCTTC	CASSKTGPYGYTF
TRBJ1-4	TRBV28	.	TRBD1	TGTGCCAGCAGTTCCAGGGGGTTTGAAAAACTGTTTTTT	CASSSRGFEKLFF
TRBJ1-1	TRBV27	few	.	TGTGCCAGCAGTTTGGAGATTGGAGGGCGAACTTTCTTT	CASSLEIGGRTFF
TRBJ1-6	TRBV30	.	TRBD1	TGTGCCTGGACTCCCTATGGACAGGCTCGGGATTCACCCCTCCACTTT	CAWTPYGQARDSPLHF
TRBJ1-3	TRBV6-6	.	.	TGTGCCAGCAGTTACTCGGAAAGGGAGAACACCATATATTTT	CASSYSERENTIYF
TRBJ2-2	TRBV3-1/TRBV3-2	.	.	TGTGCCAGCAGCCAAGTAACAGCTTCGAACACCGGGGAGCTGTTTTTT	CASSQVTASNTGELFF
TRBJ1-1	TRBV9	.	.	TGTGCCAGCAGCGTAGGAGTAGGGAACACTGAAGCTTTCTTT	CASSVGVGNTEAFF
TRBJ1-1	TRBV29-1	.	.	TGCAGCGTTGTAGGAAGTCGGGGGAGCACTGAAGCTTTCTTT	CSVVGSRGSTEAFF
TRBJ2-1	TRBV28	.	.	TGTGCCAGCAGTCACCTATTAGGGGGTAGCTCCTACAATGAGCAGTTCTTC	CASSHLLGGSSYNEQFF
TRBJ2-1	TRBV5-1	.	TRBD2	TGCGCCAGCAGCCTGGGACTAGCGGGAATGAATGAGCAGTTCTTC	CASSLGLAGMNEQFF
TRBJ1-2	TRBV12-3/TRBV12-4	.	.	TGTGCCAGCAGTCGACAGAATAACTATGGCTACACCTTC	CASSRQNNYGYTF
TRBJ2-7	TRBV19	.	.	TGTGCCAGTAGTTCGCGGGGTTTGTCCTACGAGCAGTACTTC	CASSSRGLSYEQYF
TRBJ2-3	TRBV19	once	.	TGTGCCAGTAGTAGACCGCTGGGCGGGGCTGACACAGATACGCAGTATTTT	CASSRPLGGADTDTQYF
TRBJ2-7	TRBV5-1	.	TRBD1	TGCGCCAGCAGCTTGGAGACAGGGGAAGAGCAGTACTTC	CASSLETGEEQYF
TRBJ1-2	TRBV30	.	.	TGTGCCTGGAGTGTAAAAGGGGTTAACTATGGCTACACCTTC	CAWSVKGVNYGYTF
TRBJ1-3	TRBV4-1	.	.	TGCGCCAGCAGCCAGGGCCGGACGTCAGGAAACACCATATATTTT	CASSQGRTSGNTIYF
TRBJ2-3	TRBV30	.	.	TGTGCCTGGTCCGGGCCTAGCACAGATACGCAGTATTTT	CAWSGPSTDTQYF
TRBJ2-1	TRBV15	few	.	TGTGCCACCAGCAGTAGGCACGGCGACAATGAGCAGTTCTTC	CATSSRHGDNEQFF
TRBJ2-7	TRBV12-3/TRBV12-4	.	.	TGTGCCAGCAGGGTTCAGGCCCGAGAGCAGTACTTC	CASRVQAREQYF
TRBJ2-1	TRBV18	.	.	TGTGCCAGCTCCCTAGTGGGTGGGGACAATGAGCAGTTCTTC	CASSLVGGDNEQFF
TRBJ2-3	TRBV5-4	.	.	TGTGCCAGCAGCCCTGGACAGACCACAGATACGCAGTATTTT	CASSPGQTTDTQYF
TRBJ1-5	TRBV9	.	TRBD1	TGTGCCAGCAGCGCTGGACAGGGAATCAATCAGCCCCAGCATTTT	CASSAGQGINQPQHF
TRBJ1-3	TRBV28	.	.	TGTGCCAGCAGCTCTGGCTGGGGGGCAAACACCATATATTTT	CASSSGWGANTIYF
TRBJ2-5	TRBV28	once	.	TGTGCCAGCAGTGCCCCCGGGACTTCCGAGACCCAGTACTTC	CASSAPGTSETQYF
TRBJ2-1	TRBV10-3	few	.	TGTGCCATCAGGGACAGCCGAAGCTCCTACAATGAGCAGTTCTTC	CAIRDSRSSYNEQFF
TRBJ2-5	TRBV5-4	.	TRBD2	TGTGCCAGCGCTAGCGGATCGGGCGAAGAGACCCAGTACTTC	CASASGSGEETQYF
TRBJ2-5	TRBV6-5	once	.	TGTGCCAGCGAGGGAAGAGGGACCCAGTACTTC	CASEGRGTQYF
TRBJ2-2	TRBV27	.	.	TGTGCCAGCAGTTTATTTTGGAGCACCGGGGAGCTGTTTTTT	CASSLFWSTGELFF
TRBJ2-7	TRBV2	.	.	TGTGCCAGCAGTGAATGGGCCAGCAATCAGCGCGAGCAGTACTTC	CASSEWASNQREQYF
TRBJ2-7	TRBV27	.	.	TGTGCCAGCAGTTTATGGGGGCGGGAGCAGTACTTC	CASSLWGREQYF
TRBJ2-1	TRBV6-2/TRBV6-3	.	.	TGTGCCAGCAGTTACGAGGGGGGGGGCAATGAGCAGTTCTTC	CASSYEGGGNEQFF